This TCR beta chain emerged from a study of Ad26.COV2.S vaccination and SARS-CoV-2 variants. The overall study: Ad26.COV2.S was injected intramuscularly once or twice, 56 days apart.

Produced via immunoSEQ multiplex PCR; TCRdb's table is partial and in-frame only. The sample has around 250,000 clones; around 88% are singletons. Treatment meaning: 19 received Ad26.COV2.S at low or high dose, single or two shots; about 5 received placebo; per-sample allocation not given. Sampling took place 63 days after the first vaccine or placebo injection. The vaccine delivered Wuhan-strain SARS-CoV-2 spike through an Ad26 vector. CDR1 is MGHRA, CDR2 YSYEKL, per germline. With 5 bases removed from V and 10 bases from J, the gap between germline ends came to 15 bases. The CDR3 runs to 14 residues.

The receptor was derived from a person aged 18-65 years who received the Ad26.COV2.S COVID-19 vaccine or a placebo. The sequencing used peripheral blood, collected in a trial of Ad26.COV2.S vaccine versus placebo. The rearrangement uses TRBV4-1 and TRBJ1-6; perhaps TRBD1 as D (5 bases). DNA for the CDR3: TGCGCCAGCAGCTCATCCCCGGGGGAGTCACCCCTCCACTTT. Translated: CASSSSPGESPLHF.